These 3 T cell receptor beta chains came from one sample sequenced in a study of immune heterogeneity within non-small cell lung tumors. CDR3 of TCR beta was amplified by multiplex PCR that used 32 V and 13 J primers. MiXCR was run by TCRdb on the multiplex PCR reads, yielding one entry per CDR3 protein. Among approximately 19,000 distinct CDR3 sequences listed, less than 35% were seen once. Samples each supplied about 600 ng of bulk tumor genomic DNA as template. Multiple widely separated biopsies were taken from each primary tumor at surgery. Curative operations were performed on patients who had untreated, newly diagnosed non-small cell lung cancer. Sequenced input: lung tumor tissue. These receptors were taken from a man aged 40-49 years with non-small cell lung cancer.

As DNA, the CDR3 is TGTGCCAGCAACAACATCGGGGGGCGATCTGAGCAGTTCTTC. Translation gives CASNNIGGRSEQFF. J is TRBJ2-1 and V is TRBV3-1; TRBD2 is a possible D gene (7 bases). This CDR3 spans 14 amino acids. Trimming took off 7 bases at V and 9 bases at J, with 19 bases between the two ends. Germline V gene data show CDR1 as LGHDT and CDR2 as YNNKEL (reference sequence).

This clonotype has ten or more counts. The V and J genes are TRBV6-1 and TRBJ1-5, with D uncertain. CDR1 MNHNS and CDR2 SASEGT come from the germline V gene. CDR3 length: 16 amino acids. The V end lost 6 bases, the J end lost 4 bases, and 19 bases lay between the germline ends. The CDR3 bases are TGTGCCAGCAGCGCCGGGGTGGCGTCGGGTAATCAGCCCCAGCATTTT. Translating it yields CASSAGVASGNQPQHF.

To note about this clonotype: The CDR3 ends on some other residue instead of the conserved phenylalanine or tryptophan, so this is likely a read error. The chain combines TRBV9 with TRBJ1-3, with 10 bases identical to TRBD1. Germline V gene data show CDR1 as SGDLS and CDR2 as YYNGEE. The CDR3 is 17 amino acids. The V and J ends lost 0 bases and 0 bases, in that order; junction bases with no gene match: 3. As DNA, the CDR3 is TGTGCCAGCAGCGTAGGACAGGGGGCTTCCTCTGGAAACACCATATATCTT. The encoded protein is CASSVGQGASSGNTIYL.